The 13 T cell receptor beta chains below were found in one sample sequenced in a study of regulatory T cells in long-lasting Graves disease. Combining iRepertoire HTBI primers with Arm-PCR of CDR3 regions, the authors built TCR beta libraries. TCRdb reprocessed the multiplex PCR reads via MiXCR and lists one record per CDR3 protein. The data contain a few hundred thousand distinct CDR3 sequences, roughly 23% of them singletons. As to time point: persistent/refractory GD, antithyroid drugs over 5 years with positive TRAb. The TCR library used RNA extracted from PBMCs. The sample was peripheral blood mononuclear cells (PBMCs), taken when the disease was refractory, from a patient treated with antithyroid drugs. Every receptor here comes from a woman aged 40 to 50 with Graves disease.

This clonotype has a count of ten or more. V usage is TRBV20-1 and J usage is TRBJ2-7; 16 bases align to TRBD2. The germline V gene has CDR1 DFQATT and CDR2 SNEGSKA (reference sequence). V trimming: 6 bases; J trimming: 3 bases; junction bases outside the gene matches: 8. CDR3 length equals 16 residues. The CDR3 DNA reads TGCAGTGCAACGGGACTAGCGGGAGGGGACTTCTACGAGCAGTACTTC. Its translation: CSATGLAGGDFYEQYF.

This clonotype was found a few times. J is TRBJ2-7 and V is TRBV5-6; D is tentatively TRBD1 or TRBD2 (6 bases each). The CDR3 extends over 14 amino acids. V was cut by 0 bases and J by 7 bases, with 14 bases left in between. The V gene's germline CDR1 is SGHDT and CDR2 YYEEEE. CDR3 residues: CASSLVRGLGEQYF. CDR3 in DNA: TGTGCCAGCAGCTTGGTACGGGGGCTTGGAGAGCAGTACTTC.

The sample holds many counts of this clonotype. The chain carries TRBV13 and TRBJ2-7; the match to TRBD2 covers 12 bases. The CDR3 extends over 15 amino acids. V lost 0 bases, J lost 9 bases, and 6 bases stayed unmatched. Germline CDR1 is PRHDT and CDR2 is FYEKMQ (reference sequence). The CDR3 spells CASSLGLAGGSVQYF. The CDR3, as DNA: TGTGCCAGCAGCTTAGGACTAGCGGGAGGTTCAGTGCAGTACTTC.

This clonotype turned up a few times. The CDR3: CASRDGGANNQPQHF. The CDR3 region has the DNA TGCGCCAGCAGGGACGGAGGGGCGAACAATCAGCCCCAGCATTTT. The genes are TRBV10-2 and TRBJ1-5, with D possibly being TRBD1 (5 bases). The CDR3 loop spans 15 amino acids. The germline V gene has CDR1 WSHSY and CDR2 SAAADI. With 6 bases removed from V and 3 bases from J, the gap between germline ends came to 15 bases.

This clonotype was recorded many times. The rearrangement joins TRBV28 to TRBJ1-1; no firm D call. V lost 4 bases and J 0 bases, leaving 9 bases between the germline ends. The CDR3 runs to 14 residues. CDR1 and CDR2 (germline): MDHEN, SYDVKM. This CDR3 is CASSSVLVNTEAFF. Here the CDR3 DNA reads TGTGCCAGCAGTTCCGTCCTAGTGAACACTGAAGCTTTCTTT.

CDR3 in amino acids: CATNDRGKETQYF. The CDR3 DNA sequence: TGTGCCACCAACGACCGGGGAAAAGAGACCCAGTACTTC. V and J are TRBV24-1 and TRBJ2-5, with a tentative D call TRBD2 (5 bases). V was cut by 8 bases and J by 3 bases, with 12 bases left in between. The CDR3 extends over 13 amino acids. CDR1 is KGHDR, CDR2 SFDVKD, per germline.

The chain has TRBV27 and TRBJ2-1; TRBD1 agrees at 9 bases. From germline, CDR1 is MNHEY and CDR2 SMNVEV (reference sequence). The CDR3 runs 17 residues. The V gene end was trimmed by 4 bases and the J gene end by 3 bases; junction bases not matched to a gene: 10. The DNA for the CDR3 is TGTGCCAGCAGTTCCCTGAATACAGGGGGCTTCTACAATGAGCAGTTCTTC. Translation gives CASSSLNTGGFYNEQFF.

The chain uses TRBV9 and TRBJ2-5; 8 positions match TRBD2. The germline gives CDR1 SGDLS, CDR2 YYNGEE. V was clipped by 4 bases and J by 5 bases; unmatched bases: 7. CDR3 size: 14 residues. The CDR3 DNA reads TGTGCCAGCAGCCGAAGCGGGAGTCTTGAGACCCAGTACTTC. It specifies CASSRSGSLETQYF.

A few counts support this clonotype. V is TRBV11-2 and J is TRBJ1-5, with TRBD1 identical over 9 bases. Trimming removed 3 bases from V and 9 bases from J; junction bases left unmatched: 9. CDR1 and CDR2 from the germline V gene are SGHAT and FQNNGV. This CDR3 is built from 15 residues. The CDR3 loop is CASSFDRGTSGPQHF. The DNA for the CDR3 is TGTGCCAGCAGCTTCGACAGGGGGACGTCGGGGCCCCAGCATTTT.

J is TRBJ1-1 and V is TRBV19; possible D gene TRBD1, 6 bases. The V and J ends lost 3 bases and 6 bases respectively, with 20 bases between them. Germline V gives CDR1 LNHDA, CDR2 SQIVND (reference sequence). The CDR3 has 16 residues. The CDR3 spells CASSISRLRPGAEAFF. The CDR3 DNA follows: TGTGCCAGTAGTATTTCGAGACTCCGACCAGGGGCTGAAGCTTTCTTT.

In this sample, this clonotype turned up a few times. The chain carries TRBV3-1 and TRBJ2-7; D call uncertain. This CDR3 is 14 amino acids long. The germline V and J ends were trimmed by 3 bases and 4 bases, with 13 bases remaining between them. Germline CDR1 and CDR2: LGHDT and YNNKEL (reference sequence). The CDR3 reads CASSQGLTTYEQYF. CDR3 in DNA: TGTGCCAGCAGCCAGGGCCTCACGACTTACGAGCAGTACTTC.

This clonotype showed up just a few times. This chain uses TRBV12-3 or TRBV12-4 with TRBJ2-1; 7 positions agree with TRBD1. The V segment lost 4 bases and the J segment 9 bases; nucleotides outside the gene matches: 6. The CDR3 runs 13 residues. The DNA of the CDR3 is TGTGCCAGCAGTTGGGACAGAACGATTGAGCAGTTCTTC. Amino acids: CASSWDRTIEQFF.

Many counts were recorded for this clonotype. V and J are TRBV28 and TRBJ1-4; D possibly corresponds to TRBD1 (5 bases). In germline, CDR1 is MDHEN, CDR2 SYDVKM. The CDR3 totals 14 residues. Trimming left V 4 bases short and J 5 bases short, with 11 bases between. The CDR3 region has the DNA TGTGCCAGCAGTTCGGACACCTTAAATGAAAAACTGTTTTTT. It translates to CASSSDTLNEKLFF.